This entry describes one TCR beta chain. With 5 bases removed from V and 2 bases from J, the gap between germline ends came to 6 bases. Per germline, CDR1 SNHLY and CDR2 FYNNEI. The CDR3 has 12 amino acids. This entry belongs to a study of control samples from healthy donors and cancer patients. TCRdb's table, derived via immunoSEQ multiplex PCR, lists solely in-frame clones and lacks some. This table holds some 120,000 clones, 90% found once. The rearrangement joins TRBV2 to TRBJ2-5; D gene uncertain. Sequenced material: blood. The clonotype originates from a man in his late teens or twenties in good health. CDR3 DNA sequence: TGTGCCAGCAGTTTCCAACAAGAGACCCAGTACTTC. Translated: CASSFQQETQYF.